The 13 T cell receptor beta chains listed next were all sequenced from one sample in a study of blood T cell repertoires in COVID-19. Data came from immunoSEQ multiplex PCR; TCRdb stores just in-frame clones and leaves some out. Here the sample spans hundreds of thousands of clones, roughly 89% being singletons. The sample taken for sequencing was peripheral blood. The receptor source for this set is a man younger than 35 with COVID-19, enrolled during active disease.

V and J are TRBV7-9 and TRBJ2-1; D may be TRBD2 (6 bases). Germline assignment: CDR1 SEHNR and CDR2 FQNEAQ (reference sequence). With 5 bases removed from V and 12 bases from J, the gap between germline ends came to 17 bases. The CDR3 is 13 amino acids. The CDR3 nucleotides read TGTGCCAGCAGCCACCGACTAGTTAGTATGCAGTTCTTC. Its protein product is CASSHRLVSMQFF.

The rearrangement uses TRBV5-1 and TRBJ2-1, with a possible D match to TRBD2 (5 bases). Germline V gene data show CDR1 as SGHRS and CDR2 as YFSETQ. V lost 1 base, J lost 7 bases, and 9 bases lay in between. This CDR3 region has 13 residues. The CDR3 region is CASSLQPGNEQFF. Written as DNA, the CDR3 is TGCGCCAGCAGCTTGCAACCGGGAAATGAGCAGTTCTTC.

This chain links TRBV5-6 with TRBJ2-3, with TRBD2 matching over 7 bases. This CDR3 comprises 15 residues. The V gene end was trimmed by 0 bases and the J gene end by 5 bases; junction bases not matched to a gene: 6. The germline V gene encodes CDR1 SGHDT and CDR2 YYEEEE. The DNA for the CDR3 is TGTGCCAGCAGCTTGGCCAGGGTAGCGGGAGATACGCAGTATTTT. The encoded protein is CASSLARVAGDTQYF.

The CDR3 is CASSFWGSEAFF. CDR3 bases: TGTGCCAGCAGCTTTTGGGGCTCTGAAGCTTTCTTT. V and J are TRBV5-4 and TRBJ1-1; perhaps TRBD1 as D (5 bases). CDR1 is SGHNT, CDR2 YYREEE, per germline (reference sequence). The CDR3 is 12 residues long. V lost 2 bases to trimming and J lost 6 bases, with 8 bases between them.

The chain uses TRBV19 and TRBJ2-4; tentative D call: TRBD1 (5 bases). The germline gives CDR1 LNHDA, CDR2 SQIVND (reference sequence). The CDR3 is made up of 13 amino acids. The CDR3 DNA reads TGTGCGACAACTTCAGGGTTTACCGTCGGGCAGTACTTC. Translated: CATTSGFTVGQYF.

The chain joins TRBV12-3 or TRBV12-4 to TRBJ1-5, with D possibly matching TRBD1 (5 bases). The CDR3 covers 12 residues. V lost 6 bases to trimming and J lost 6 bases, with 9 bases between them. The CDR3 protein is CASRSGSQPQHF. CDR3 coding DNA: TGTGCCAGCAGGTCAGGGTCTCAGCCCCAGCATTTT.

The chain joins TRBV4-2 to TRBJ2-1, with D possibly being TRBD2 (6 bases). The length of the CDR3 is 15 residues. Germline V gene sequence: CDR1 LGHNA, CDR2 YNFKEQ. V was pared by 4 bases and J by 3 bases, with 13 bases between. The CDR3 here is CASSLVAGNYNEQFF. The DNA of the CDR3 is TGTGCCAGCAGCCTTGTGGCGGGGAACTACAATGAGCAGTTCTTC.

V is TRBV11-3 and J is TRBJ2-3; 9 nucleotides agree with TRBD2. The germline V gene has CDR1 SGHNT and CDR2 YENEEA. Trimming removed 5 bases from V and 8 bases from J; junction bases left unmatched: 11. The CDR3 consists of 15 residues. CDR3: CASSLGTSTAGTQYF. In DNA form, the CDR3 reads TGTGCCAGCAGCCTCGGGACTAGCACGGCGGGTACGCAGTATTTT.

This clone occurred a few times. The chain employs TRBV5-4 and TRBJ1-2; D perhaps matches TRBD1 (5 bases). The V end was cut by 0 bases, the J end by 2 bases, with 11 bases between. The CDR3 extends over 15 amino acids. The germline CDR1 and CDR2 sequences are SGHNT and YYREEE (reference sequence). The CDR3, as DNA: TGTGCCAGCAGCTTGGCTGGATCAGGGAACTATGGCTACACCTTC. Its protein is CASSLAGSGNYGYTF.

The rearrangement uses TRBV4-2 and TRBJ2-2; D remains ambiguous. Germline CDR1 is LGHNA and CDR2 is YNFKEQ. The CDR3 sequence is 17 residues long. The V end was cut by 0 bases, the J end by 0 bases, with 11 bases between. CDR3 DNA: TGTGCCAGCAGCCAAGAAAACGGTCGCGCGAACACCGGGGAGCTGTTTTTT. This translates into CASSQENGRANTGELFF.

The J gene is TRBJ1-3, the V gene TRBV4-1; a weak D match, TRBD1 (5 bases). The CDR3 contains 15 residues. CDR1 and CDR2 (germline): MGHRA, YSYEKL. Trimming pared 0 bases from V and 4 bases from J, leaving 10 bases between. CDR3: CASSQDPGSGNTIYF. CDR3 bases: TGCGCCAGCAGCCAAGATCCAGGGTCAGGAAACACCATATATTTT.

The CDR3 DNA sequence: TGTGCCACCAGTGAGAGACTAGCGGGGACCTACAATGAGCAGTTCTTC. Translating it yields CATSERLAGTYNEQFF. This sequence joins TRBV24-1 and TRBJ2-1, with 11 nucleotides matching TRBD2. J gave up 2 bases and V 4 bases, and 3 bases lay outside the gene matches. Germline V gene lookup returns CDR1 KGHDR and CDR2 SFDVKD. The CDR3 runs to 16 residues.

This CDR3 reads CASSISNLASPGNTIYF. The DNA of the CDR3 is TGTGCCAGTAGTATCTCAAATCTGGCTAGCCCTGGAAACACCATATATTTT. The chain links TRBV19 to TRBJ1-3; D not resolved. The CDR3 extends over 17 amino acids. V lost 3 bases to trimming and J lost 2 bases, with 17 bases between them. Germline V gene lookup returns CDR1 LNHDA and CDR2 SQIVND (reference sequence).